Presented here are 32 T cell receptor beta chains from one specimen sequenced in a study of T cell repertoires in cytomegalovirus infection. TCRdb reprocessed the reads with MiXCR, giving one entry per CDR3 protein. The data show fewer than 200,000 distinct CDR3 sequences, about a fifth seen once. Their target antigens are unknown. The sample here was CD8+ T cells from cultured PBMCs, taken from culture after CMV antigen stimulation. The receptors originated from a human donor in good health (CMV status not recorded). Some clones in this sample may be carry-over from other donors' samples.

This clonotype came up a few times. J is TRBJ1-2 and V is TRBV7-9; D ambiguous. V was trimmed by 1 base and J by 0 bases, leaving 9 bases between them. The CDR3 is made up of 15 amino acids. Germline lookup yields CDR1 SEHNR and CDR2 FQNEAQ (reference sequence). CDR3 loop: CASSLDTAANYGYTF. CDR3 coding DNA: TGTGCCAGCAGCTTAGATACGGCCGCTAACTATGGCTACACCTTC.

This clonotype is a singleton in its sample. The chain employs TRBV10-2 and TRBJ2-7; TRBD1 matches 10 bases. With V trimmed by 3 bases and J by 3 bases, 8 bases remained unmatched. There are 16 residues in the CDR3. CDR1 and CDR2 from the germline V gene are WSHSY and SAAADI. CDR3 amino acids: CASSEPPGTGDYEQYF. CDR3 DNA: TGCGCCAGCAGTGAACCGCCCGGGACAGGGGACTACGAGCAGTACTTC.

This clonotype occurred a few times. The chain recombines TRBV7-9 with TRBJ1-1; 7 bases align to TRBD1. This CDR3 is built from 13 residues. V lost 0 bases, J lost 8 bases, and 3 bases stayed unmatched. In germline, CDR1 is SEHNR, CDR2 FQNEAQ (reference sequence). The CDR3 DNA sequence: TGTGCCAGCAGCTTAGCGGAGGACAGGGAAGCTTTCTTT. This translates into CASSLAEDREAFF.

This clonotype has only a few counts. The rearrangement links TRBV7-9 to TRBJ2-1, with a possible D match to TRBD2 (6 bases). Germline V gene sequence: CDR1 SEHNR, CDR2 FQNEAQ (reference sequence). This CDR3 is 15 amino acids long. The ends were cut back, 2 bases at V and 5 bases at J, with 13 bases in the middle. CDR3 residues: CASSLSGGSNNEQFF. Here the CDR3 DNA reads TGTGCCAGCAGCTTATCTGGGGGGAGTAACAATGAGCAGTTCTTC.

The rearrangement links TRBV7-6 to TRBJ2-1; tentatively, D is TRBD2 (6 bases). CDR1 is SGHVS and CDR2 is FNYEAQ in the germline V gene. The CDR3 has 17 residues. V was trimmed by 5 bases and J by 3 bases, leaving 20 bases between them. The CDR3 is CASSQSPLAFRYNEQFF. DNA of the CDR3: TGTGCCAGCAGCCAGTCCCCCCTAGCGTTCCGCTACAATGAGCAGTTCTTC.

This clonotype came up a few times. This chain connects TRBV7-9 to TRBJ2-1; 8 nucleotides agree with TRBD2. V gave up 4 bases and J gave up 4 bases; unmatched junction bases: 6. This CDR3 has 15 amino acids. Germline values: CDR1 SEHNR, CDR2 FQNEAQ (reference sequence). The CDR3 sequence: CASSSRGGLYNEQFF. CDR3 nucleotide sequence: TGTGCCAGCAGCTCCCGGGGGGGCCTGTACAATGAGCAGTTCTTC. Combining the CDR3 with reference TRBV7-9 and TRBJ2-1 gives the whole variable domain DTGVSQNPRHKITKRGQNVTFRCDPISEHNRLYWYRQTLGQGPEFLTYFQNEAQLEKSRLLSDRFSAERPKGSFSTLEIQRTEQGDSAMYLCASSSRGGLYNEQFFGPGTRLTVL.

This clonotype was detected a few times. The J gene is TRBJ2-1, the V gene TRBV6-2 or TRBV6-3; D is unclear. V lost 2 bases to trimming and J lost 0 bases, with 8 bases between them. The CDR3 totals 15 residues. Germline V gene lookup returns CDR1 MNHEY and CDR2 SVGEGT. CDR3 coding DNA: TGTGCCAGCAGTTACAAATGGAGCTCCTACAATGAGCAGTTCTTC. Translating gives CASSYKWSSYNEQFF.

The chain combines TRBV20-1 with TRBJ1-5; 8 nucleotides align to TRBD1. CDR1 is DFQATT, CDR2 SNEGSKA, per germline (reference sequence). CDR3 size: 17 residues. With V trimmed by 1 base and J by 3 bases, 11 bases remained unmatched. As DNA, the CDR3 is TGCAGTGCTAGAGGGGCCCCCCGGACAGGGAACAATCAGCCCCAGCATTTT. This translates into CSARGAPRTGNNQPQHF.

The chain joins TRBV7-6 to TRBJ1-1; the D is unclear. CDR3 length: 13 amino acids. Deletions cut 1 base from V and 7 bases from J, with 10 bases between. Germline V gives CDR1 SGHVS, CDR2 FNYEAQ. The CDR3 bases are TGTGCCAGCAGCTTAGGTGGGTCAGTTGAAGCTTTCTTT. The encoded protein is CASSLGGSVEAFF. Complete variable domain (other parts from reference TRBV7-6 and TRBJ1-1): GAGVSQSPRYKVTKRGQDVALRCDPISGHVSLYWYRQALGQGPEFLTYFNYEAQQDKSGLPNDRFSAERPEGSISTLTIQRTEQRDSAMYRCASSLGGSVEAFFGQGTRLTVV.

This clonotype was detected ten times or more. V is TRBV7-9 and J is TRBJ2-2, with a weak D call TRBD2 (5 bases). CDR3 size: 14 residues. Trimming took off 1 base at V and 6 bases at J, with 9 bases between the two ends. CDR1 is SEHNR, CDR2 FQNEAQ, per germline (reference sequence). The CDR3 loop is CASSLGGMAGELFF. In DNA, the CDR3 is TGTGCCAGCAGCTTAGGAGGGATGGCCGGGGAGCTGTTTTTT. Filled out from reference TRBV7-9 and TRBJ2-2, the complete variable domain reads DTGVSQNPRHKITKRGQNVTFRCDPISEHNRLYWYRQTLGQGPEFLTYFQNEAQLEKSRLLSDRFSAERPKGSFSTLEIQRTEQGDSAMYLCASSLGGMAGELFFGEGSRLTVL.

This chain joins TRBV11-3 and TRBJ2-1; maybe TRBD2 (6 bases). V lost 5 bases and J 3 bases, leaving 14 bases between the germline ends. There are 15 residues in the CDR3. Germline CDR1 SGHNT, CDR2 YENEEA. The CDR3, as DNA: TGTGCCAGCAGCCGAGGATCGGGAGACTACAATGAGCAGTTCTTC. It encodes CASSRGSGDYNEQFF.

V and J are TRBV7-6 and TRBJ1-6; 7 positions match TRBD1. The junction had 10 bases not matched to a gene; V was cut back by 5 bases and J by 6 bases. Germline V gives CDR1 SGHVS, CDR2 FNYEAQ. This CDR3 has 16 residues. The CDR3 sequence: CASSTSGTEPNSPLHF. CDR3 in DNA: TGTGCCAGCAGCACTTCCGGGACAGAACCTAATTCACCCCTCCACTTT.

J is TRBJ1-2 and V is TRBV12-3 or TRBV12-4; a weak D match, TRBD1 (5 bases). With 2 bases removed from V and 8 bases from J, the gap between germline ends came to 12 bases. This CDR3 region has 13 residues. The CDR3: CASSLTGERGYTF. CDR3 sequence (DNA): TGTGCCAGCAGTTTAACGGGGGAAAGAGGCTACACCTTC.

This clonotype came up a few times. The chain is built from TRBV12-3 or TRBV12-4 and TRBJ2-2; no clear D gene. The CDR3 runs 15 residues. Trimming removed 5 bases at V and 1 base at J, with 11 bases between. The CDR3 region is CASSPHSGNTGELFF. CDR3 coding DNA: TGTGCCAGCAGTCCCCACTCAGGGAACACCGGGGAGCTGTTTTTT.

The chain couples TRBV7-2 to TRBJ2-7, with D maybe TRBD1 (5 bases). V lost 5 bases and J 5 bases, leaving 16 bases between the germline ends. This CDR3 is 14 amino acids long. Germline-derived CDR1 and CDR2 are SGHTA and FQGNSA. The CDR3 reads CASSPYGGANEQYF. CDR3 nucleotide sequence: TGTGCCAGCAGCCCCTACGGTGGGGCGAACGAGCAGTACTTC.

This clonotype was detected once. The rearrangement uses TRBV28 and TRBJ2-3; D is unclear. Germline lookup yields CDR1 MDHEN and CDR2 SYDVKM. Deletions cut 6 bases from V and 4 bases from J, with 8 bases between. CDR3 length equals 12 residues. The CDR3 protein is CASSRTADTQYF. As DNA, the CDR3 is TGTGCCAGCAGCCGAACCGCAGATACGCAGTATTTT.

This rearrangement joins TRBV7-9 to TRBJ2-1; TRBD2 aligns across 12 bases. V shed 4 bases and J 9 bases; nucleotides not matched to a gene: 7. Germline V gene sequence: CDR1 SEHNR, CDR2 FQNEAQ (reference sequence). CDR3 size: 15 residues. The CDR3 loop reads CASSWWTSGNFEQFF. The CDR3 nucleotides read TGTGCCAGCAGCTGGTGGACTAGCGGGAATTTTGAGCAGTTCTTC.

Concerning this clonotype itself: Since a much larger clone is just one base distant, this may be a read error. The chain is built from TRBV9 and TRBJ1-3, with unresolved D. CDR1 is SGDLS and CDR2 is YYNGEE in the germline V gene. Trimming pared 3 bases from V and 0 bases from J, leaving 4 bases between. The CDR3 length is 13 residues. CDR3 bases: TGTGCCAGCAGCGACAGCTCTGGAAACACCATATATTTT. Encoded protein: CASSDSSGNTIYF. Full variable domain (outside the CDR3, taken from reference TRBV9 and TRBJ1-3): DSGVTQTPKHLITATGQRVTLRCSPRSGDLSVYWYQQSLDQGLQFLIQYYNGEERAKGNILERFSAQQFPDLHSELNLSSLELGDSALYFCASSDSSGNTIYFGEGSWLTVV.

This chain connects TRBV7-8 to TRBJ1-5, with a weak D call TRBD1 (5 bases). The CDR3 extends over 17 amino acids. Trimming removed 2 bases from V and 0 bases from J, with 14 bases in between. Germline CDR1 reads SGHVS; CDR2 reads FQNEAQ. Here the CDR3 reads CASSLWGTQNSNQPQHF. The CDR3 DNA sequence: TGTGCCAGCAGCTTATGGGGCACCCAAAATAGCAATCAGCCCCAGCATTTT.

The chain couples TRBV7-9 to TRBJ2-5, with D unclear. Germline V gene sequence: CDR1 SEHNR, CDR2 FQNEAQ (reference sequence). CDR3 length: 14 amino acids. V lost 8 bases to trimming and J lost 3 bases, with 16 bases between them. DNA of the CDR3: TGTGCCAGCCAAAGGTCCGGGCAAGAAGAGACCCAGTACTTC. Protein: CASQRSGQEETQYF. The entire variable domain, with the rest obtained from reference TRBV7-9 and TRBJ2-5, is as follows: DTGVSQNPRHKITKRGQNVTFRCDPISEHNRLYWYRQTLGQGPEFLTYFQNEAQLEKSRLLSDRFSAERPKGSFSTLEIQRTEQGDSAMYLCASQRSGQEETQYFGPGTRLLVL.

By its share, this clonotype is medium-sized. This sequence joins TRBV7-9 and TRBJ2-5; the D gene is possibly TRBD2 (5 bases). The V and J ends lost 5 bases and 2 bases respectively, with 9 bases between them. The CDR3 runs to 13 residues. Germline CDR1 SEHNR, CDR2 FQNEAQ (reference sequence). CDR3 protein: CASSRRGQETQYF. The CDR3 bases are TGTGCCAGCAGCCGCCGGGGTCAAGAGACCCAGTACTTC.

V is TRBV7-2 and J is TRBJ1-4, with a tentative D call TRBD1 (5 bases). The CDR3 sequence is 16 residues long. Looked up from germline, CDR1 is SGHTA and CDR2 is FQGNSA. The germline V and J ends were trimmed by 5 bases and 4 bases, with 17 bases remaining between them. The DNA of the CDR3 is TGTGCCAGCAGCCCCTCGCGGGGACTGATTAATGAAAAACTGTTTTTT. This sequence encodes CASSPSRGLINEKLFF.

This sequence joins TRBV18 and TRBJ1-2; 8 nucleotides line up with TRBD1. The V gene's germline CDR1 is KGHSH and CDR2 LQKENI. The CDR3 loop spans 13 amino acids. V trimming: 10 bases; J trimming: 3 bases; junction bases outside the gene matches: 7. The CDR3 bases are TGTGCCATCCGGACAGGGATCGACTATGGCTACACCTTC. It codes for CAIRTGIDYGYTF.

The J gene is TRBJ1-1, the V gene TRBV3-1; 7 bases line up with TRBD1. The CDR3 totals 14 residues. Germline V CDR1 and CDR2: LGHDT, YNNKEL (reference sequence). V lost 6 bases, J lost 3 bases, and 7 bases stayed unmatched. The CDR3 DNA sequence: TGTGCCAGCAGAAAACACAGGGGAGACACTGAAGCTTTCTTT. Translating it yields CASRKHRGDTEAFF.

This clonotype was seen more than once but under ten times. This rearrangement joins TRBV7-2 to TRBJ2-7; D ambiguous. Germline values: CDR1 SGHTA, CDR2 FQGNSA. CDR3 length: 13 residues. V lost 2 bases to trimming and J lost 5 bases, with 10 bases between them. CDR3 sequence: CASSLSVLNEQYF. CDR3 sequence (DNA): TGTGCCAGCAGCTTATCAGTGTTGAACGAGCAGTACTTC.

This chain uses TRBV19 with TRBJ2-7; D is perhaps TRBD1 or TRBD2 (5 bases each). The CDR3 runs 14 residues. Germline V gives CDR1 LNHDA, CDR2 SQIVND (reference sequence). The V gene lost 6 bases and the J gene lost 0 bases, with 12 bases spanning the gap. CDR3 loop: CASSPGTASYEQYF. Here the CDR3 DNA reads TGTGCCAGTAGCCCCGGGACGGCCTCCTACGAGCAGTACTTC.

J is TRBJ1-2 and V is TRBV7-9; 8 bases map to TRBD1. Germline V gives CDR1 SEHNR, CDR2 FQNEAQ (reference sequence). CDR3 size: 20 residues. V lost 7 bases, J lost 4 bases, and 26 bases stayed unmatched. CDR3 sequence reads: CASIPRGRYRGFLLCYGYTF. The CDR3 coding sequence is TGTGCCAGCATTCCGAGGGGGCGGTACAGGGGGTTCCTTCTTTGCTATGGCTACACCTTC.

V is TRBV2 and J is TRBJ2-4; D possibly matches TRBD1 or TRBD2 (6 bases each). The CDR3 is 15 residues long. Trimming took 3 bases from V and 7 from J, leaving 16 bases between them. Per germline, CDR1 SNHLY and CDR2 FYNNEI. CDR3 loop: CASSEVGGSLNIQYF. In DNA, the CDR3 is TGTGCCAGCAGTGAGGTCGGGGGCAGTCTGAACATTCAGTACTTC. Complete variable domain (other parts from reference TRBV2 and TRBJ2-4): EPEVTQTPSHQVTQMGQEVILRCVPISNHLYFYWYRQILGQKVEFLVSFYNNEISEKSEIFDDQFSVERPDGSNFTLKIRSTKLEDSAMYFCASSEVGGSLNIQYFGAGTRLSVL.

This clonotype was seen more than once but under ten times. The rearrangement joins TRBV4-1 to TRBJ2-5; TRBD2 matches at 10 bases. Germline CDR1 and CDR2: MGHRA and YSYEKL. This CDR3 contains 17 residues. V was clipped by 0 bases and J by 3 bases; unmatched bases: 7. The CDR3 DNA follows: TGCGCCAGCAGCCAAGATATAATAGCGGGGGGTAAAGAGACCCAGTACTTC. Its protein is CASSQDIIAGGKETQYF.

The chain employs TRBV6-2 or TRBV6-3 and TRBJ1-5, with D possibly being TRBD1 (6 bases). This CDR3 is built from 15 residues. The V and J ends lost 5 bases and 11 bases respectively, with 22 bases between them. Germline lookup yields CDR1 MNHEY and CDR2 SVGEGT. CDR3 sequence: CASSIYRTAKRSQHF. CDR3 nucleotides: TGTGCCAGCAGTATCTACCGGACAGCAAAACGGTCCCAGCATTTT.

This chain connects TRBV7-8 to TRBJ2-3; D is undetermined. This CDR3 has 18 residues. Trimming pared 0 bases from V and 0 bases from J, leaving 16 bases between. Germline assignment: CDR1 SGHVS and CDR2 FQNEAQ. CDR3 residues: CASSLASRRGGSTDTQYF. The CDR3 DNA reads as TGTGCCAGCAGCTTAGCATCGCGGCGAGGCGGAAGCACAGATACGCAGTATTTT.

The chain employs TRBV4-1 and TRBJ1-6; D ambiguous. There are 15 residues in the CDR3. Germline values: CDR1 MGHRA, CDR2 YSYEKL. Trimming removed 2 bases from V and 2 bases from J, with 7 bases in between. CDR3 DNA: TGCGCCAGCAGCCAATCTATTACCTATAATTCACCCCTCCACTTT. It encodes CASSQSITYNSPLHF.